This record looks at one T cell receptor beta chain sequence and its context. The source of the sample is a study of blood T cell repertoires in COVID-19. At the level of the study: The origin of the acute and convalescent COVID-19 samples was the United States, Italy and Spain. In each case, the material was cDNA or gDNA derived from T cells, B-cell-depleted T cells, or PBMCs.

This CDR3 is 14 amino acids long. V was cut by 4 bases and J by 1 base, with 7 bases left in between. Germline lookup yields CDR1 KGHSH and CDR2 LQKENI. The authors' processing: Amplification of reference gene primers was used by the study to estimate nucleated cell counts. TCRdb's copy holds only in-frame clones and misses some; the assay was immunoSEQ multiplex PCR. V and J calls and clone size follow that table, whereas D and trimming were derived from the DNA. The sample includes about 43,000 clones, 86% seen only once; the top ten take under 9%. The sample was peripheral blood. The chain is built from TRBV18 and TRBJ2-2; D remains ambiguous. The clonotype was recovered from a man aged 60 to 69 with active COVID-19. CDR3 loop: CASSHDWNTGELFF. The CDR3 DNA reads as TGTGCCAGCTCACACGACTGGAACACCGGGGAGCTGTTTTTT.